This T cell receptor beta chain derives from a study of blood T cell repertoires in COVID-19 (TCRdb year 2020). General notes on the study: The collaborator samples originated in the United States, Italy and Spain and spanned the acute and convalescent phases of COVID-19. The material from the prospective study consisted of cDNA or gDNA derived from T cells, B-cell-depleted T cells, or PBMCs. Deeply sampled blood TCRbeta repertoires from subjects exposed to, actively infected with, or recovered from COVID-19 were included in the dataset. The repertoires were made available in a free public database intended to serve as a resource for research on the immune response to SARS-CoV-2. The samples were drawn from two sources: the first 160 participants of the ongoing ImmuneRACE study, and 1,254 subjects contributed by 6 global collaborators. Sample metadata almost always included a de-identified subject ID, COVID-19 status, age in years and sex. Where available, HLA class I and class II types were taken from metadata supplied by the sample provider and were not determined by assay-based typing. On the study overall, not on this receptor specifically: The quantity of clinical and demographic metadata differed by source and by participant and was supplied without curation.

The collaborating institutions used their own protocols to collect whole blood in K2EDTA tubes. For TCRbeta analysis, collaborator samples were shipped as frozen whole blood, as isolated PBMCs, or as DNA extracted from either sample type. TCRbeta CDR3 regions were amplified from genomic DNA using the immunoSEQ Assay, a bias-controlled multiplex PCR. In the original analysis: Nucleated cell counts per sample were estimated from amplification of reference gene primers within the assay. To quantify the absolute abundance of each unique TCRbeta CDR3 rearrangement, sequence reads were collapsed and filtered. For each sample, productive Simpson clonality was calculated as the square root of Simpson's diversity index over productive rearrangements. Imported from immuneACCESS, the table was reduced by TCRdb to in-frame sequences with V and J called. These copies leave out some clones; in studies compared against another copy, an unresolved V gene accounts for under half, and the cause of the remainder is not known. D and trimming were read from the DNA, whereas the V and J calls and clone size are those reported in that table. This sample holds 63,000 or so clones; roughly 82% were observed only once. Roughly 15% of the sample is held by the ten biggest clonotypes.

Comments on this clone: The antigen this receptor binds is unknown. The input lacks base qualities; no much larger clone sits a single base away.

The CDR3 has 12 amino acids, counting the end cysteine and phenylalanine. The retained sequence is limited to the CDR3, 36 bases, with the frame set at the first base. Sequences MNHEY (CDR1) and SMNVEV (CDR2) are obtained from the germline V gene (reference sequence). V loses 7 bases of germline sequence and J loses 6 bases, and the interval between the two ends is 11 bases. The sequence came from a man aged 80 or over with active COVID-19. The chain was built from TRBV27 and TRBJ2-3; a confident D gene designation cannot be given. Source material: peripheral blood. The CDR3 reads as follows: CASTEARDTQYF. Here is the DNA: TGTGCCAGCACCGAGGCTCGGGATACGCAGTATTTT.